The T cell receptor (beta chain) described here comes from a study of shared clonotypes between healthy human individuals. CD45RO-negative cells were positively selected for CCR7, leaving out terminally differentiated effector memory CD45RA+ cells. Study outcomes and limitations: Clonotypes shared by all four sorted-subset donors had higher generation probabilities than non-shared clonotypes.

Note on this clone: Antigen unknown.

The germline CDR1 and CDR2 sequences are LNHDA and SQIVND (reference sequence). This CDR3 spans 14 amino acids. Trimming took off 3 bases at V and 0 bases at J, with 6 bases between the two ends. The sorted-subset replicate PCRs were given around 0.2 ug DNA, which is 31,000 or so T cell genomes. Sequencing used immunoSEQ multiplex PCR; TCRdb keeps in-frame clones, though not all of them. The top ten hold roughly 1.7% of the sample, which has approximately 1.9 million clones, 90% to 95% seen once. The rearrangement uses TRBV19 and TRBJ1-3; unclear D gene. The sequence was obtained from a man younger than 35 in good health. Some clones in this sample may be carry-over from other donors' samples. The specimen sequenced was naive CD8+ T cells from PBMCs. The CDR3 region is CASSIADSGNTIYF. The CDR3 region has the DNA TGTGCCAGTAGTATTGCAGACTCTGGAAACACCATATATTTT.